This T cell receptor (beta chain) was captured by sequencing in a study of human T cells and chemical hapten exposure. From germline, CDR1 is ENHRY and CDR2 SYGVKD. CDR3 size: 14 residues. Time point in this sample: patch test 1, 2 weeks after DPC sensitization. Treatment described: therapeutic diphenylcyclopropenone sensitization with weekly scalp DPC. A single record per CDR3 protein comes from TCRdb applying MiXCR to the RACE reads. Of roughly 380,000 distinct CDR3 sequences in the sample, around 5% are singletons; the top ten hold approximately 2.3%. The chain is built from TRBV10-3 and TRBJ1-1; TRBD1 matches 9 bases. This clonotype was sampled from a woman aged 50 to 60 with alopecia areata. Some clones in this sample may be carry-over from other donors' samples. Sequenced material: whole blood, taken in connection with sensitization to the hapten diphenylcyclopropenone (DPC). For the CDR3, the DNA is TGTCCTCGACAGGGGGTAAGAAGAGAAACTGAAGCTTTCTTT. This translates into CPRQGVRRETEAFF.